Given below is one TCR beta chain in context. This clone was counted once. The antigen it recognizes is unknown. Base qualities are not provided; no much larger clone lies one nucleotide away. This record comes from a study of cytomegalovirus exposure and HLA in healthy donors (dated by TCRdb to 2016 to 2017). Background for the entire study: According to an earlier analysis of several hundred of the donors, 150 million to 200 million T cells yielded 95 million to 140 million unique TCR beta sequences and around 280 Gb of sequence data. About 280 gigabases of sequencing data and approximately 80 million unique TCR sequences were included in an early release covering several hundred HLA-typed donors. Of the 300 to 500 genotyped donors, more than 75% were placed in the genetic ancestry cluster associated with self-reported Caucasian donors. The study aimed to test whether cataloging public T cell receptors could reveal signatures of past pathogen exposure. The study used immunosequencing to profile the T cell repertoires of approximately 640 subjects and linked those repertoires to cytomegalovirus serostatus. In addition to the first cohort of about 650 subjects, a separate validation cohort of approximately 110 different subjects was used. To predict cytomegalovirus infection status, the study brought together high-throughput TCR immunosequencing, statistical association of individual TCRs with disease status, and machine learning. A later analysis re-analyzed previously published TCR beta repertoires from 500 to 700 donors and added high-resolution HLA genotyping to study TCR occurrence patterns. The later analysis used no new phenotypic data to find candidate immune exposures, relying instead on TCR beta sequences and their occurrence across donors. In an earlier analysis of a few hundred of the donors, high-throughput TCR beta sequencing was used to judge whether each TCR beta V gene segment behaved as functional or pseudogenic. Donor age, sex, ethnicity and CMV serostatus were compiled together with the repertoire data. In a later genetic analysis, genome-wide SNP genotypes for about three fifths of the roughly 670 donors were used, and that subset was treated as a discovery cohort. All discovery cohort repertoires had been generated on a single sequencing platform. HLA typing included class I and class II loci at four-digit resolution. Typing coverage varied by locus: 629-630 donors for A, B, C, DRB1 and DQB1; around 560 for DQA1; more than 600 for DPA1; 450 to 480 for DPB1. Four or five DR-DQ haplotypes were handled as single units for association and clustering because linkage in the cohort was strong. Across roughly 420 genotyped donors of the cohort, an average of 235,054 unique TCR beta nucleotide sequences per donor were sequenced, and about a sixth of those sequences were non-productive. Results the study describes overall, beyond this receptor: Presence/absence analyses assumed roughly uniform sequencing depth across donors, an assumption that may not hold. Because the 87-base-pair reads could not distinguish some IMGT-functional V segments, including TRBV6-2 and TRBV6-3, those segments were excluded. In the study, approximately 160 TCR beta chains were listed as associated with cytomegalovirus. Across donors, most TCR sequences were observed very rarely, whereas some public TCRs were present in many individuals. Because counts were too low, 15 to 20 rarely observed V segments, including chromosome 9 orphons, were excluded from the earlier analysis of 500 to 700 of the donors. Because some donors lacked HLA typing at each locus, the association tests relied only on the typed subset. An earlier analysis of approximately 600 of the donors showed that most TCR beta V segments appeared in productive rearrangements either about 87% or about 30% of the time, which broadly matched IMGT annotations. The sequencing pipeline was judged likely to have produced a cluster of highly shared sequence variants as a technical artifact. Correlated functional status among segregating V segments might be attributable to linkage disequilibrium, but an unknown experimental factor could not be ruled out. For the cohort, immune exposure information was limited to CMV serostatus. According to a later analysis, TCR association rates differed among HLA loci, with DRB1 alleles showing the most associated TCRs and HLA-C alleles showing the fewest. The cohort was sequenced for TCR beta chains only, and without alpha or paired-chain data the features that could be detected were limited. The authors suggested that the approach could potentially be extended to other disease states and immunological phenotypes. A later genetic analysis associated a missense DCLRE1C variant with V-gene and J-gene trimming of TCR beta chains, and an independent cohort replicated the association. In a later analysis, more than 15,000 TCR beta sequences were associated with specific HLA alleles at a false discovery rate of 0.05. In a later genetic analysis, fewer N-insertions in productive TCRs were reported among donors in an Asian-associated ancestry cluster than the approximately 670-donor mean. In a later analysis, HLA-associated TCR beta chains were found to be more clonally expanded and to have lower generation probabilities than equally common non-associated chains. A further reported finding was that TCR beta sequences accurately predicted the HLA-A and HLA-B alleles for most subjects in the first cohort. A few of the identified cytomegalovirus-associated TCR beta chains were confirmed in vitro to be specific for cytomegalovirus antigens. According to a later analysis, most CMV-associated TCR beta chains appeared to be HLA-restricted, and the HLA associations seemed to be driven largely by CMV exposure. Assigning TCR associations to individual alleles was difficult when HLA alleles, especially DR and DQ, strongly co-occurred. The classifier was reported to diagnose cytomegalovirus status with high specificity and sensitivity in both the original cohort and the validation cohort. According to a later analysis, parvovirus B19, influenza, CMV and Epstein-Barr virus appeared linked to several top co-occurrence clusters.

CDR1 and CDR2 are read off the germline V gene as SGHRS and YFSETQ. V loses 0 bases, J loses 10 bases, and the germline ends lie 13 bases apart. From its cysteine to its phenylalanine, the CDR3 spans 13 amino acids. The DNA shown is the 39-base CDR3, in frame from base 1. In total, over 600 healthy bone marrow donors made up the cohort. Cohort members were all nominally healthy when sampled, although unrecorded immune exposures were likely present. The donor tested CMV seropositive and was one of the 289 seropositive cohort members. A peripheral blood sample was collected from each donor, and TCR beta sequencing was performed on peripheral blood mononuclear cells. The Qiagen DNeasy Blood Extraction Kit was used to extract genomic DNA from the blood cell samples. Libraries were constructed by the immunoSEQ multiplex PCR assay. For the multiplex PCR, a mixture combining 60 forward primers for TCR Vbeta segments and 13 reverse primers for TCR Jbeta segments was used. Amplification of the CDR3 region of rearranged TCR beta genes was performed with a multiplex PCR assay on genomic DNA. The amplified TCR beta libraries were sequenced on the Illumina HiSeq System as 87-base-pair reads. Per the source publication's procedure: In a later analysis, approximately 74 million unique TCR beta chains were counted across the roughly 610 repertoires, and roughly 11 million of these chains were shared by at least two donors. A nearest-neighbor algorithm error-corrected the raw reads and collapsed the reads into unique sequences, merging closely related sequences to remove PCR and sequencing errors. V, D and J gene segments were assigned by aligning CDR3 sequences to IMGT reference sequences. For a sequence to be retained, at least a six-nucleotide match to both a V gene segment and a J gene segment was required. A rearrangement counted as productive if the CDR3 had no stop codons and remained in frame with V and J, and every other rearrangement counted as non-productive. Following IMGT convention, CDR3 was defined as the stretch from the second conserved V-encoded cysteine to the conserved J-encoded phenylalanine. In an earlier analysis of some 550 of the donors, sequences lacking an unambiguous match to a single V gene segment were excluded. In an earlier analysis of 587 of the donors, V segments were called functional above 56.7% productive rearrangements and were called segregating when the between-donor standard deviation exceeded 5%. A statistical classification framework was developed to diagnose cytomegalovirus status using the catalog of TCR beta chain sequences. In a later analysis, TCR nucleotide sequences were compared against IMGT/GENE-DB human TR gene sequences so that V and J genes could be assigned. Using the TCRdist pipeline, a later analysis assigned CDR3 sequences along with most-parsimonious VDJ recombination scenarios. A later analysis defined each TCR beta chain by its CDR3 amino acid sequence plus V-gene family, and excluded reads lacking a unique V-gene family. A later analysis removed several hundred highly shared, low-generation-probability nucleotide sequences to deal with suspected cross-contamination and a sequencing artifact. A later analysis calculated a clonal expansion index for each public chain from normalized within-repertoire ranks of inferred template counts. Generation probabilities in a later analysis came from a VDJ recombination model fitted to out-of-frame rearrangements, and those results were checked against IGoR. In a later analysis, hypergeometric tests were used to score TCR-TCR, TCR-HLA and TCR-CMV co-occurrence, with a repertoire-size bias correction applied to TCR pairs. False discovery rates were estimated in a later analysis by permuting HLA or CMV assignments 20 times. In a later analysis, co-occurring TCRs were grouped with DBSCAN, and TCRdist sequence similarity was added when clustering was performed within HLA-allele-positive subsets. Repertoires with fewer than 30,000 or more than 120,000 public chains, plus five repertoires with anomalous nucleotide sharing, were excluded from co-occurrence clustering. What TCRdb holds here is the immuneACCESS table cut down to in-frame rearrangements. Part of the clones is not present; checked against another copy, under half of the missing clones reflect an unresolved V gene, and the others are unexplained. The DNA was the basis for D and trimming; V, J and clone size are from that table. The sample yields about 37,000 clones; around 82% were counted once. The leading ten clones occupy over 9.5% of the sample.

The chain links TRBV5-1 with TRBJ1-2; the D gene is not confidently resolved. Sequencing was done on a sample of PBMCs. This sequence was found in a young woman in good health and CMV-seropositive. The CDR3 is CASSLVGGPDYTF. The DNA is TGCGCCAGCAGCTTGGTTGGAGGGCCTGACTACACCTTC.